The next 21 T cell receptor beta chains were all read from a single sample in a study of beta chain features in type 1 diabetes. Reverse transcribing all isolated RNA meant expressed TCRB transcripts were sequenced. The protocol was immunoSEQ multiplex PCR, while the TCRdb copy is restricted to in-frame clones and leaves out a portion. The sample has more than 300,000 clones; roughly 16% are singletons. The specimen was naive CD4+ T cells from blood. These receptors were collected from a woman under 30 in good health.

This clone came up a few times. The CDR3 coding sequence is TGTGCCAGCAGCCCTCGGACACCCCAGGGGGGCTACACCTTC. This encodes CASSPRTPQGGYTF. The rearrangement links TRBV21-1 to TRBJ1-2; TRBD1 is the table's D call and was not checked against the DNA. TRBV21-1 is shown as a pseudogene. The CDR3 is made up of 14 amino acids.

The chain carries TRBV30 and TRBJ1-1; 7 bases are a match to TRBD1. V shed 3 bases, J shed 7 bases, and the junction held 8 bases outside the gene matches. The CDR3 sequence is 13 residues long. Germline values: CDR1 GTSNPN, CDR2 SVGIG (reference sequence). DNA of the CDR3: TGTGCCTGGAGCGGGACAGTTCGAGTTGAAGCTTTCTTT. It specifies CAWSGTVRVEAFF.

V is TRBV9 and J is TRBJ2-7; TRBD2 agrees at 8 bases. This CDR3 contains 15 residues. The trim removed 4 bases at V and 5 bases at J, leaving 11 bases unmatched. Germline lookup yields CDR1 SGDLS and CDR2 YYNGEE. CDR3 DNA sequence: TGTGCCAGCAGCCTCGGGGGGGCTGGTCTGGACGAGCAGTACTTC. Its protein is CASSLGGAGLDEQYF.

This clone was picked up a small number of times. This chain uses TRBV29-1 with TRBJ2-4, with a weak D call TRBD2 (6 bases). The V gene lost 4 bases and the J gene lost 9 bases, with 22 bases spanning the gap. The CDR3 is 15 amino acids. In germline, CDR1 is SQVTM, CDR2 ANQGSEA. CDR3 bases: TGCAGCGTTGCATTGGGGGGTCGAGGGCCAAGCATTCAGTACTTC. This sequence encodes CSVALGGRGPSIQYF.

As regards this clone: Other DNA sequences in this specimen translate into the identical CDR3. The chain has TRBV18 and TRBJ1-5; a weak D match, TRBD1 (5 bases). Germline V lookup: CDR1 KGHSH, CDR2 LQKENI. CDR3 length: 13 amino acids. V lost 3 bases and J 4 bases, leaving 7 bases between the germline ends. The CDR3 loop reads CASSPDRNQPQHF. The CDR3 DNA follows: TGTGCCAGCTCACCCGACAGAAATCAGCCCCAGCATTTT.

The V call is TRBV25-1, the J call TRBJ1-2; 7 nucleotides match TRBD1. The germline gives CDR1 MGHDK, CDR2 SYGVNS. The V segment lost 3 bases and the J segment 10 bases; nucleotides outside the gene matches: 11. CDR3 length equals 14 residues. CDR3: CASSDLRDRTPYTF. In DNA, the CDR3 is TGTGCCAGCAGTGATCTCCGGGACAGAACTCCCTACACCTTC.

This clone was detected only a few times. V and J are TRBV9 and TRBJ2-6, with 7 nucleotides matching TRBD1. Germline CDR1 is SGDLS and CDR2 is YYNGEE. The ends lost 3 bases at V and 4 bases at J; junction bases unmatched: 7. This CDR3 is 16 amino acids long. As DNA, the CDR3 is TGTGCCAGCAGCGAACAGGGGATCTCCGGGGCCAACGTCCTGACTTTC. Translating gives CASSEQGISGANVLTF.

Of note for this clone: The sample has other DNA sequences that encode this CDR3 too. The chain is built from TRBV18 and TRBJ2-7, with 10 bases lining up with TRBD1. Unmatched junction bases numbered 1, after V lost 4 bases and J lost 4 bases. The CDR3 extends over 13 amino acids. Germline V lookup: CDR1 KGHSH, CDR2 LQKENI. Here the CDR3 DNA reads TGTGCCAGCTCACGGGACAGGGGATACGAGCAGTACTTC. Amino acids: CASSRDRGYEQYF.

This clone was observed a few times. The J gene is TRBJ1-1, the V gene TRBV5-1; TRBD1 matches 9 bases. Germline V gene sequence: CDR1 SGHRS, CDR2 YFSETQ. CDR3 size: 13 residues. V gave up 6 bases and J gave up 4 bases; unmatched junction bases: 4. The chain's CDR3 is CASTADRGTEAFF. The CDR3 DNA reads TGCGCCAGCACCGCGGACAGGGGCACTGAAGCTTTCTTT.

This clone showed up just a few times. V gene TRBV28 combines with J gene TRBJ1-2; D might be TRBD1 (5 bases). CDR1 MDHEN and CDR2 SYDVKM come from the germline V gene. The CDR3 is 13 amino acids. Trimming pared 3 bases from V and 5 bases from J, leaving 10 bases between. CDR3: CASSFQGFYGYTF. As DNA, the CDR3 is TGTGCCAGCAGTTTCCAGGGCTTTTATGGCTACACCTTC.

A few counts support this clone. The CDR3 loop reads CASSALGGAGTEAFF. The CDR3 bases are TGTGCCAGCAGCGCCTTAGGGGGCGCCGGCACTGAAGCTTTCTTT. The V call is TRBV9, the J call TRBJ1-1; the match to TRBD1 covers 7 bases. CDR1 is SGDLS, CDR2 YYNGEE, per germline. The CDR3 runs 15 residues. The ends lost 3 bases at V and 4 bases at J; junction bases unmatched: 9. The whole variable domain, remainder taken from reference TRBV9 and TRBJ1-1, is DSGVTQTPKHLITATGQRVTLRCSPRSGDLSVYWYQQSLDQGLQFLIQYYNGEERAKGNILERFSAQQFPDLHSELNLSSLELGDSALYFCASSALGGAGTEAFFGQGTRLTVV.

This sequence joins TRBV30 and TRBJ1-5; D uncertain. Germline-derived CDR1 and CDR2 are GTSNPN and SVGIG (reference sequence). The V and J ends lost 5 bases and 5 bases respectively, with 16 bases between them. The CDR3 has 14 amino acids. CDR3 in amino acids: CAWGGFGFDQPQHF. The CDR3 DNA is TGTGCCTGGGGAGGGTTCGGTTTTGATCAGCCCCAGCATTTT.

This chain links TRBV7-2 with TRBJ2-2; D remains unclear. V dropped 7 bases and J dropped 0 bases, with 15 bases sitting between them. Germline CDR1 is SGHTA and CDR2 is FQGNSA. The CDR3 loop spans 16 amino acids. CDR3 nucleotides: TGTGCCAGCACCCCGCGGCCCGTCGCGAACACCGGGGAGCTGTTTTTT. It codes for CASTPRPVANTGELFF.

CDR3 sequence: CASSQDSNTEAFF. CDR3 coding DNA: TGTGCCAGCAGCCAAGACAGTAACACTGAAGCTTTCTTT. The chain uses TRBV7-9 and TRBJ1-1; D might be TRBD1 (5 bases). V lost 5 bases and J 2 bases, leaving 9 bases between the germline ends. The CDR3 runs 13 residues. Germline assignment: CDR1 SEHNR and CDR2 FQNEAQ (reference sequence).

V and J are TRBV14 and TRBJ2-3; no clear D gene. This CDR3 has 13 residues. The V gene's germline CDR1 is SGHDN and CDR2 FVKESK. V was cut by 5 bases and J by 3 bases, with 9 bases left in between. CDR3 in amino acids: CASSILGTDTQYF. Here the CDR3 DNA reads TGTGCCAGCAGCATCCTCGGTACAGATACGCAGTATTTT.

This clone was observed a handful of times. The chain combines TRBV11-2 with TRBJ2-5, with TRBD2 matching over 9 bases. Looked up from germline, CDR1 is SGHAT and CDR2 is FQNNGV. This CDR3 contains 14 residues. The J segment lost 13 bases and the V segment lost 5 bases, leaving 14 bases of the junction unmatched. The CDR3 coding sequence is TGTGCCAGCAGCCTAACTAGCGGGCCCGCTGTACCGTACTTC. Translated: CASSLTSGPAVPYF. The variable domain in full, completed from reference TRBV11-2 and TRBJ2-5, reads EAGVAQSPRYKIIEKRQSVAFWCNPISGHATLYWYQQILGQGPKLLIQFQNNGVVDDSQLPKDRFSAERLKGVDSTLKIQPAKLEDSAVYLCASSLTSGPAVPYFGPGTRLLVL.

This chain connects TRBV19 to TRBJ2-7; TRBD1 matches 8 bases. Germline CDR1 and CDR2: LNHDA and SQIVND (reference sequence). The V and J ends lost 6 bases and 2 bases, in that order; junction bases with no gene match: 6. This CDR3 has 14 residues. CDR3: CASRRTGNTYEQYF. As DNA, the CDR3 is TGTGCCAGTAGAAGGACAGGGAACACCTACGAGCAGTACTTC.

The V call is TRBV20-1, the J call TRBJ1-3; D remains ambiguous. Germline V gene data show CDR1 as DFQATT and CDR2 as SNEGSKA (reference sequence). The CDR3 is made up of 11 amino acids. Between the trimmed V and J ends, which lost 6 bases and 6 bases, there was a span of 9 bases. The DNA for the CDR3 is TGCAGTGCCCCCGACTTAAACACCATATATTTT. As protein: CSAPDLNTIYF.

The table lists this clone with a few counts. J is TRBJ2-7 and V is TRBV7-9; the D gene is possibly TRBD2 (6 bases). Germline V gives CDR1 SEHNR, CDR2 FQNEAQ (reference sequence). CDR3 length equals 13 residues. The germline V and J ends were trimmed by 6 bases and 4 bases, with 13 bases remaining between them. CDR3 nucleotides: TGTGCCAGCAGGGGCAGACTAGGGTACGAGCAGTACTTC. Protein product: CASRGRLGYEQYF.

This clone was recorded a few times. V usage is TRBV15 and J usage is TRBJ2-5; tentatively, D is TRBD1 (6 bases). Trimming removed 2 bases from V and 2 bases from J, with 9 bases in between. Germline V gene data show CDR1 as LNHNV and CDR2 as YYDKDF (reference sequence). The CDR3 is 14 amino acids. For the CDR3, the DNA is TGTGCCACCAGCAGACGGACAGATCAAGAGACCCAGTACTTC. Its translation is CATSRRTDQETQYF.

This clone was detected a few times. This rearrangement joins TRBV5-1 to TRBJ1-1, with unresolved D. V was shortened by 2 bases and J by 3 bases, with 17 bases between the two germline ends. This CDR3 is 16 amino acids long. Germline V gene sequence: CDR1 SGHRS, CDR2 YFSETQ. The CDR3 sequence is CASSFGHPMEDTEAFF. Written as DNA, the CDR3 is TGCGCCAGCAGCTTCGGTCACCCGATGGAGGACACTGAAGCTTTCTTT.